Below are 14 T cell receptor beta chains sequenced from a single sample in a study of blood T cell repertoires in COVID-19. Here immunoSEQ multiplex PCR was the method, and the copy in TCRdb shows in-frame clones only, minus some. The repertoire holds tens of thousands of clones, with about 80% as singletons. Source material: peripheral blood. The receptors derive from a human donor in a cohort sampled during active COVID-19.

This CDR3 is CASSSLESYEQYF. The DNA for the CDR3 is TGTGCCAGCAGCTCCCTAGAGAGTTACGAGCAGTACTTC. This chain joins TRBV7-9 and TRBJ2-7; D is undetermined. Germline assignment: CDR1 SEHNR and CDR2 FQNEAQ (reference sequence). The CDR3 has 13 amino acids. V was trimmed by 4 bases and J by 4 bases, leaving 11 bases between them.

The V call is TRBV12-3 or TRBV12-4, the J call TRBJ2-1; TRBD2 matches at 9 bases. The CDR3 sequence is 13 residues long. V trimming: 8 bases; J trimming: 11 bases; junction bases outside the gene matches: 10. The CDR3 DNA is TGTGCCAGCTCTTTGGCTAGCGGGGATCAGCAGTTCTTC. Translating it yields CASSLASGDQQFF.

The V gene is TRBV5-1, the J gene TRBJ1-5, with D possibly TRBD1 on 6 matching bases. This CDR3 is built from 15 residues. Between the trimmed V and J ends, which lost 4 bases and 6 bases, there was a span of 17 bases. Germline CDR1 is SGHRS and CDR2 is YFSETQ. For the CDR3, the DNA is TGCGCCAGCAGCCCGTCCGGGGGGGCGGCTCAGCCCCAGCATTTT. This encodes CASSPSGGAAQPQHF.

The rearrangement uses TRBV5-6 and TRBJ1-4, with TRBD1 matching over 7 bases. Germline V gene sequence: CDR1 SGHDT, CDR2 YYEEEE. The CDR3 runs to 15 residues. Trimming took 5 bases from V and 0 from J; bases not matched to a gene: 4. The CDR3: CASSYRGPTNEKLFF. The CDR3 nucleotides read TGTGCCAGCAGTTACAGGGGCCCAACTAATGAAAAACTGTTTTTT.

The V call is TRBV6-2 or TRBV6-3, the J call TRBJ1-2; a possible D gene is TRBD1 (6 bases). V lost 8 bases to trimming and J lost 5 bases, with 15 bases between them. Germline V gene lookup returns CDR1 MNHEY and CDR2 SVGEGT. The CDR3 is 13 amino acids. The CDR3 region is CASRLGQSYGYTF. CDR3 coding DNA: TGTGCCAGCCGCCTCGGACAGTCGTATGGCTACACCTTC.

The chain joins TRBV18 to TRBJ1-1; D is possibly TRBD1 (6 bases). Germline assignment: CDR1 KGHSH and CDR2 LQKENI. CDR3 size: 14 residues. V shed 1 base and J shed 6 bases, with 12 bases lying between them. The DNA of the CDR3 is TGTGCCAGCTCACCACTAGGGGGGGCAGCTGAAGCTTTCTTT. It translates to CASSPLGGAAEAFF.

The rearrangement links TRBV6-5 to TRBJ2-1, with a possible D match to TRBD1 (6 bases). The germline V gene encodes CDR1 MNHEY and CDR2 SVGAGI. V lost 6 bases to trimming and J lost 7 bases, with 16 bases between them. This CDR3 is 14 amino acids long. The DNA of the CDR3 is TGTGCCAGCAGCCGTGACAGGAGTCTTAATGAGCAGTTCTTC. Translating it yields CASSRDRSLNEQFF.

The gene calls are TRBV28 and TRBJ2-7, with D perhaps matching TRBD1 (6 bases). The CDR3 consists of 17 residues. Germline CDR1 reads MDHEN; CDR2 reads SYDVKM. Trimming shortened V by 3 bases and J by 10 bases, and 28 bases separated the two germline ends. CDR3 nucleotide sequence: TGTGCCAGCAGTTTGCATGACCTGGGACAAAACTTACCCGGACAGTACTTC. Protein sequence: CASSLHDLGQNLPGQYF. Full variable domain (missing parts from reference TRBV28 and TRBJ2-7): DVKVTQSSRYLVKRTGEKVFLECVQDMDHENMFWYRQDPGLGLRLIYFSYDVKMKEKGDIPEGYSVSREKKERFSLILESASTNQTSMYLCASSLHDLGQNLPGQYFGPGTRLTVT.

The chain employs TRBV5-1 and TRBJ2-7, with D perhaps TRBD1 (6 bases). The CDR3 extends over 14 amino acids. Germline CDR1 is SGHRS and CDR2 is YFSETQ. The V gene lost 5 bases and the J gene lost 5 bases, with 17 bases spanning the gap. This chain's CDR3 is CASRQGQLRDEQYF. For the CDR3, the DNA is TGCGCCAGCAGGCAAGGACAGCTTCGGGACGAGCAGTACTTC.

This clone was seen only once. This rearrangement joins TRBV7-9 to TRBJ2-1; 10 bases are a match to TRBD2. The CDR3 length is 18 residues. CDR1 and CDR2 from the germline V gene are SEHNR and FQNEAQ (reference sequence). Trimming cost V 3 bases and J 0 bases; bases outside gene matches: 8. Here the CDR3 DNA reads TGTGCCAGCAGCTTTGGACTAGCGGCAAGCAGCTCCTACAATGAGCAGTTCTTC. The encoded protein is CASSFGLAASSSYNEQFF. The complete variable domain, with remaining parts taken from reference TRBV7-9 and TRBJ2-1, reads DTGVSQNPRHKITKRGQNVTFRCDPISEHNRLYWYRQTLGQGPEFLTYFQNEAQLEKSRLLSDRFSAERPKGSFSTLEIQRTEQGDSAMYLCASSFGLAASSSYNEQFFGPGTRLTVL.

The chain couples TRBV24-1 to TRBJ2-2, with 7 bases identical to TRBD1. The germline CDR1 and CDR2 sequences are KGHDR and SFDVKD. The CDR3 covers 15 residues. V shed 4 bases, J shed 4 bases, and the junction held 5 bases outside the gene matches. The CDR3 loop reads CATSDPGQPTGELFF. DNA of the CDR3: TGTGCCACCAGTGACCCGGGACAGCCCACCGGGGAGCTGTTTTTT.

The V and J genes are TRBV4-3 and TRBJ2-2; 10 bases are a match to TRBD2. Trimming cost V 4 bases and J 10 bases; bases outside gene matches: 12. This CDR3 spans 16 amino acids. Per germline, CDR1 LGHNA and CDR2 YSLEER. As DNA, the CDR3 is TGCGCCAGCAGCCTCTTACTAGCGGGGCCGCGTAAGGAGCTGTTTTTT. This gives the protein CASSLLLAGPRKELFF.

This clone was found a few times. This sequence joins TRBV7-9 and TRBJ1-2, with 8 bases aligning to TRBD1. Germline values: CDR1 SEHNR, CDR2 FQNEAQ (reference sequence). The V segment lost 3 bases and the J segment 8 bases; nucleotides outside the gene matches: 8. CDR3 length: 14 amino acids. This chain's CDR3 is CASSFRDRFAGYTF. In DNA form, the CDR3 reads TGTGCCAGCAGCTTCCGGGACAGGTTTGCGGGCTACACCTTC.

This clone was found a few times. The chain carries TRBV6-5 and TRBJ1-1; D perhaps matches TRBD1 (5 bases). Looked up from germline, CDR1 is MNHEY and CDR2 is SVGAGI. The CDR3 is made up of 11 amino acids. Trimming left V 6 bases short and J 7 bases short, with 9 bases between. The chain's CDR3 is CASSFGGEAFF. The CDR3 DNA is TGTGCCAGCAGCTTCGGGGGTGAAGCTTTCTTT.